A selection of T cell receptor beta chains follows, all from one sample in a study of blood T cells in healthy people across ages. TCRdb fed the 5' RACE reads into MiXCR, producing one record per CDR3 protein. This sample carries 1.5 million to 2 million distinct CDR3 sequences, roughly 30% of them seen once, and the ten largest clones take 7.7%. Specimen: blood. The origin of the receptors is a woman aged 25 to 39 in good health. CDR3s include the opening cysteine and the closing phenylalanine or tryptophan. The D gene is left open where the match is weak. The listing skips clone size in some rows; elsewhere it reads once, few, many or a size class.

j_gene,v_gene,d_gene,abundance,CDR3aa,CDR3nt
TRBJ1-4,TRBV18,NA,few,CASSPPGGGSRGTNEKLFF,TGTGCCAGCTCACCGCCGGGCGGGGGATCGCGTGGGACTAATGAAAAACTGTTTTTT
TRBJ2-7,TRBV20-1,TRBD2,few,CSARLAGVSYEQYF,TGCAGTGCAAGACTAGCGGGGGTATCCTACGAGCAGTACTTC
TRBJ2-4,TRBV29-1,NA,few,CSGEIQNKNIQYF,TGCAGCGGTGAAATACAGAACAAAAACATTCAGTACTTC
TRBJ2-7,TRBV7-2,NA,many,CASSLAHEGYEQYF,TGTGCCAGCAGCTTAGCCCACGAAGGCTACGAGCAGTACTTC
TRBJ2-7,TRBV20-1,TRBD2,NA,CSARDLVASGPYEQYF,TGCAGTGCTAGAGATTTAGTGGCTAGCGGGCCCTACGAGCAGTACTTC
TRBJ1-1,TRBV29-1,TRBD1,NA,CSVDTGVNTEAFF,TGCAGCGTTGATACAGGGGTGAACACTGAAGCTTTCTTT
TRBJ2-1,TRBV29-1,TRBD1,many,CSAQGDESYNEQFF,TGCAGCGCCCAGGGGGACGAGTCCTACAATGAGCAGTTCTTC
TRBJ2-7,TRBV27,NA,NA,CASRRQYGLYEQYF,TGTGCCAGCAGAAGACAGTATGGGCTCTACGAGCAGTACTTC
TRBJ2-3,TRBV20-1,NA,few,CSGSSRGPTDTQYF,TGCAGTGGGAGTAGTAGGGGTCCCACAGATACGCAGTATTTT
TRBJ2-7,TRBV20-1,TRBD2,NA,CSARWGGYEQYF,TGCAGTGCTAGGTGGGGGGGCTACGAGCAGTACTTC
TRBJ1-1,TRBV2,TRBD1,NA,CASSTQSRTGDMNTEAFF,TGTGCCAGCAGTACTCAGTCCCGGACAGGGGACATGAACACTGAAGCTTTCTTT
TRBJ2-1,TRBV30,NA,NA,CAWGGVGEQFF,TGTGCCTGGGGCGGCGTAGGTGAGCAGTTCTTC
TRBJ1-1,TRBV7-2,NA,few,CASSPHGTNTEAFF,TGTGCCAGCAGCCCGCACGGGACTAACACTGAAGCTTTCTTT
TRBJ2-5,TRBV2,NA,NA,CASDQAGSTLAQYF,TGTGCCAGCGATCAGGCAGGCTCTACCTTAGCGCAGTACTTC
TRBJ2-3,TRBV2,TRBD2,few,CASSVWSGVGTDTQYF,TGTGCCAGCAGTGTATGGAGCGGGGTAGGCACAGATACGCAGTATTTT
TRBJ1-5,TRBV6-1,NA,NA,CASRIHRDDQPQHF,TGTGCCAGCCGAATTCACAGGGATGATCAGCCCCAGCATTTT
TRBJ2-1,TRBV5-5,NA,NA,CASSLLFRGSYNEQFF,TGTGCCAGCAGCTTGCTTTTCCGGGGCTCCTACAATGAGCAGTTCTTC
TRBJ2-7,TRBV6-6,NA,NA,CASRAGPGPYEQYF,TGTGCCAGCAGAGCAGGACCCGGCCCCTACGAGCAGTACTTC
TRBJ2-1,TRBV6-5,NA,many,CASSRLVYNEQFF,TGTGCCAGCAGTAGACTAGTTTACAATGAGCAGTTCTTC
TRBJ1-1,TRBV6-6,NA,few,CASIKDSNTEAFF,TGTGCCAGCATCAAGGACAGCAACACTGAAGCTTTCTTT
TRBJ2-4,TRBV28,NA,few,CASTTFNEQYF,TGTGCCAGCACGACTTTCAATGAGCAGTACTTC
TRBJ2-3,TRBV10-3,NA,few,CAISLSRGDTQYF,TGTGCCATCAGCCTTTCTAGAGGGGATACGCAGTATTTT
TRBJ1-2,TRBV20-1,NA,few,CSAPHRANYGYTF,TGCAGTGCCCCCCACAGGGCTAACTATGGCTACACCTTC
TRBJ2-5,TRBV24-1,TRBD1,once,CATSDPRDSQETQYF,TGTGCCACCAGTGATCCGAGGGACAGCCAAGAGACCCAGTACTTC
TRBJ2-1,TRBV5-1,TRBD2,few,CASSDPGRGGPGEQFF,TGCGCCAGCAGCGACCCGGGACGGGGGGGCCCCGGTGAGCAGTTCTTC
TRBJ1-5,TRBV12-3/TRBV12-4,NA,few,CASTSGGGAQPQHF,TGTGCCAGTACATCCGGCGGAGGGGCGCAGCCCCAGCATTTT
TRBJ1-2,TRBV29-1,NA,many,CSVDPTYGYTF,TGCAGCGTTGATCCCACCTATGGCTACACCTTC
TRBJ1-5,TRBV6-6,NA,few,CASSYRGFEPQHF,TGTGCCAGCAGTTACAGGGGTTTTGAGCCCCAGCATTTT
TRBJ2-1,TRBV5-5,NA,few,CASSFRTPNNEQFF,TGTGCCAGCAGCTTCCGGACACCGAACAATGAGCAGTTCTTC
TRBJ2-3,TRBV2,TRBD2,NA,CASLAESGSGDTQYF,TGTGCCAGCTTAGCCGAAAGCGGGAGTGGAGATACGCAGTATTTT
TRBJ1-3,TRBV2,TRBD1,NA,CASREDRVNGNTIYF,TGTGCCAGCAGAGAGGACAGGGTAAATGGAAACACCATATATTTT
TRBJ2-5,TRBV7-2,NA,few,CASSLTSSETQYF,TGTGCCAGCAGCCTTACAAGTTCGGAGACCCAGTACTTC
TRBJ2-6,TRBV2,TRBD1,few,CASSPNRGVGANVLTF,TGTGCCAGCAGCCCCAACAGGGGGGTGGGGGCCAACGTCCTGACTTTC
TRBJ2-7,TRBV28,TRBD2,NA,CASTQSGTSNEQYF,TGTGCCAGCACCCAATCCGGGACTAGCAACGAGCAGTACTTC
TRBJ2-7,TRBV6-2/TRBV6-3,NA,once,CASSLRTGRGISYEQYF,TGTGCCAGCAGTTTAAGGACGGGTCGCGGAATCTCCTACGAGCAGTACTTC
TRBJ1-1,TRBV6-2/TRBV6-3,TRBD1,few,CASSLRTGRREAFF,TGTGCCAGCAGTCTACGGACAGGGAGACGTGAAGCTTTCTTT
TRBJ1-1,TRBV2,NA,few,CASSRVMNTEAFF,TGTGCCAGCAGTAGAGTGATGAACACTGAAGCTTTCTTT
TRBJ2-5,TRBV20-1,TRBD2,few,CSARLLAGERETQYF,TGCAGTGCTAGGCTGCTAGCGGGGGAGAGAGAGACCCAGTACTTC
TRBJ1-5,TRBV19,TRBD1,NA,CATKVGQGKQPQHF,TGTGCCACTAAGGTGGGACAGGGAAAGCAGCCCCAGCATTTT
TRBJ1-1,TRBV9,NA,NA,CASSVEDNWGNTEAFF,TGTGCCAGCAGCGTAGAAGACAACTGGGGGAACACTGAAGCTTTCTTT
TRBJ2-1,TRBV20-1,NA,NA,CSPKLLGRLNEQFF,TGCAGTCCCAAACTACTCGGGAGACTAAACGAGCAGTTCTTC
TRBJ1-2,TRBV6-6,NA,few,CASRKDQSGYGYTF,TGTGCCAGCAGGAAGGACCAGTCGGGCTATGGCTACACCTTC
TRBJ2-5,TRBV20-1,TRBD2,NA,CSARPSGGAGAQYF,TGCAGTGCTAGACCTAGCGGGGGGGCCGGGGCCCAGTACTTC
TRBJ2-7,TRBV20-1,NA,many,CSARHRDIGQQYF,TGCAGTGCTAGACACCGGGACATAGGACAGCAGTACTTC
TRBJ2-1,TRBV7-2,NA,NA,CASSLETYPTRQFF,TGTGCCAGCAGCTTGGAGACATATCCAACGCGGCAGTTCTTC
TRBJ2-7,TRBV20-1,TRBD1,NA,CSAYKQGAYEQYF,TGCAGTGCCTATAAACAGGGGGCCTACGAGCAGTACTTC
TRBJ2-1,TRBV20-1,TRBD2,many,CSAPIAGEGQFF,TGCAGTGCCCCCATAGCGGGCGAAGGGCAGTTCTTC
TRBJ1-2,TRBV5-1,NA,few,CASSSVIRDGGEFGYTF,TGCGCCAGCAGCTCCGTAATCCGGGACGGAGGTGAATTTGGCTACACCTTC
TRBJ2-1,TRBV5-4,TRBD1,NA,CASSYYGTGAYNEQFF,TGTGCCAGCAGCTATTACGGGACAGGGGCCTACAATGAGCAGTTCTTC
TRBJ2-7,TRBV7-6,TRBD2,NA,CASSSSGGAEQYF,TGTGCCAGCAGCTCGAGCGGGGGGGCCGAGCAGTACTTC
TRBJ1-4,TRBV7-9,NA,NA,CASSSTSTKVLGEKLFF,TGTGCCAGCAGCTCCACCTCTACCAAGGTCCTGGGGGAAAAACTGTTTTTT
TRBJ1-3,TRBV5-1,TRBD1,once,CASSLGTGGENTIYF,TGCGCCAGCAGCTTGGGGACAGGGGGCGAAAACACCATATATTTT
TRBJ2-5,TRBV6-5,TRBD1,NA,CASRPITGQRETQYF,TGTGCCAGCAGACCTATCACGGGACAGCGGGAGACCCAGTACTTC
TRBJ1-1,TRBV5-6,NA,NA,CASSLRLGTEAFF,TGTGCCAGCAGCCTACGTCTTGGGACTGAAGCTTTCTTT
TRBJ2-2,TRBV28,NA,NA,CASSPNLNTGELFF,TGTGCCAGCAGTCCAAATCTTAACACCGGGGAGCTGTTTTTT
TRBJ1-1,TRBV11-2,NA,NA,CASSLGPLDPNTEAFF,TGTGCCAGCAGCTTGGGCCCCCTCGACCCGAACACTGAAGCTTTCTTT